This TCR beta chain was retrieved from a study of PD-L1 blockade in urothelial cancer. Whole-study context: Every 3 weeks, patients received intravenous atezolizumab 1,200 mg, beginning 2014. About 90% of the roughly 30 patients were men whose urothelial cancer was bladder-origin.

Repertoires were generated with immunoSEQ multiplex PCR, while TCRdb's copy carries only in-frame clones and drops some. Of approximately 26,000 clones in the sample, approximately 86% are singletons; the top ten hold about a third. This clone was seen once. The CDR3 covers 13 residues. V lost 6 bases and J lost 6; bases outside the gene matches: 3. Germline V CDR1 and CDR2: SNHLY, FYNNEI. This clonotype was sampled from a man in his 60s with urothelial cancer. The rearrangement links TRBV2 to TRBJ1-3, with TRBD1 matching 9 bases. The sample in question was PBMCs, obtained around atezolizumab (anti-PD-L1) treatment. The CDR3 here is CASSRQGENTIYF. CDR3 nucleotide sequence: TGTGCCAGCAGCCGACAGGGGGAAAACACCATATATTTT.